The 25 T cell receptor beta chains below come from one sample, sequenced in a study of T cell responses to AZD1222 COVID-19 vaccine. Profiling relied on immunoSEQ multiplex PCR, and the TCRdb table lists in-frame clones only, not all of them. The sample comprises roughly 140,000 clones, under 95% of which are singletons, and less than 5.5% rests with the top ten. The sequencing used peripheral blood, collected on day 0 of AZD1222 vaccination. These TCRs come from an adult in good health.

The CDR3 loop is CASSQRVRGSYEQYF. As DNA, the CDR3 is TGTGCCAGCAGCCAACGCGTCAGGGGCTCCTACGAGCAGTACTTC. The rearrangement uses TRBV3-1 (or the pseudogene TRBV3-2) and TRBJ2-7; weak D call: TRBD1 (6 bases). Looked up from germline, CDR1 is LGHDT and CDR2 is YNNKEL (reference sequence). The length of the CDR3 is 15 residues. V gave up 2 bases and J gave up 0 bases, with 11 bases separating them.

The CDR3 region has the DNA TGCGCCAGCAGCCATGCTGCCACTGAAGCTTTCTTT. This codes for CASSHAATEAFF. The rearrangement links TRBV4-1 to TRBJ1-1; no reliable D call. The germline V gene has CDR1 MGHRA and CDR2 YSYEKL. Trimming removed 3 bases at V and 4 bases at J, with 6 bases between. This CDR3 contains 12 residues.

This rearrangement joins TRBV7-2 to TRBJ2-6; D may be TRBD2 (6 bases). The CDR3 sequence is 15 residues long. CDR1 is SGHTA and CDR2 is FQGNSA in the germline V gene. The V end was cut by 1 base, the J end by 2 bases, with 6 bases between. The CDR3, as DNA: TGTGCCAGCAGCTTAGAGCGGGCTGGGGCCAACGTCCTGACTTTC. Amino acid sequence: CASSLERAGANVLTF.

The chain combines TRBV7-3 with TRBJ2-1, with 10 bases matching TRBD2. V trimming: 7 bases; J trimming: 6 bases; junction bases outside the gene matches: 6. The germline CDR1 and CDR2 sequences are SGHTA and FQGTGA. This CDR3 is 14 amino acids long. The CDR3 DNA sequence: TGTGCCAGCAACGCAGCGGGGGGGTTCAATGAGCAGTTCTTC. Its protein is CASNAAGGFNEQFF.

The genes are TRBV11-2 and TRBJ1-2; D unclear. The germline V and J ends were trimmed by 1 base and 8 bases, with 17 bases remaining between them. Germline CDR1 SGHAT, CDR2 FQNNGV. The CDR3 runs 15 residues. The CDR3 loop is CASSLVRDWEGGYTF. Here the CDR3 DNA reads TGTGCCAGCAGCTTAGTGAGGGATTGGGAAGGGGGCTACACCTTC.

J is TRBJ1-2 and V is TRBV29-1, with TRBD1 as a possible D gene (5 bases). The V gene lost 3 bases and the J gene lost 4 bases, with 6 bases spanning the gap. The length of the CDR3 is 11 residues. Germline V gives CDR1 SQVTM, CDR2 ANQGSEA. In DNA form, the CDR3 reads TGCAGCGTTGACAGGGCCTATGGCTACACCTTC. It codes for CSVDRAYGYTF.

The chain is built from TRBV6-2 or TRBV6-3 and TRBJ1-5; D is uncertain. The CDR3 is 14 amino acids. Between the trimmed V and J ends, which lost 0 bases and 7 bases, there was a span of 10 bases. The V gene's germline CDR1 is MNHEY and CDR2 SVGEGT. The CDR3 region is CASSYSGALQPQHF. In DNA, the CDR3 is TGTGCCAGCAGTTACTCCGGAGCTTTACAGCCCCAGCATTTT.

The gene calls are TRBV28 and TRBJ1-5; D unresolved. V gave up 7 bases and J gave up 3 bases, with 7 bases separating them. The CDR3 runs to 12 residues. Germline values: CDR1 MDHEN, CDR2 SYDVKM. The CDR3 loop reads CASTTNNQPQHF. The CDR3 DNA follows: TGTGCCAGCACCACTAACAATCAGCCCCAGCATTTT.

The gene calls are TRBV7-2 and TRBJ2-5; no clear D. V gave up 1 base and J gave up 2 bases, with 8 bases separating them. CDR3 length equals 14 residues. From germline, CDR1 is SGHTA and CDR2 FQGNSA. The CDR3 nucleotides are TGTGCCAGCAGCTTAGGGCTCCAACAAGAGACCCAGTACTTC. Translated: CASSLGLQQETQYF.

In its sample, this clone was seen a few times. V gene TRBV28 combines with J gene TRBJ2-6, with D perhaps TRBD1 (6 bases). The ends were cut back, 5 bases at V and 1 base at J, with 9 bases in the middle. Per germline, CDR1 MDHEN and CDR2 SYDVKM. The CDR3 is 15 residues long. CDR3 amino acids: CASSDTGSGANVLTF. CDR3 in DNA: TGTGCCAGCAGTGACACAGGGTCTGGGGCCAACGTCCTGACTTTC.

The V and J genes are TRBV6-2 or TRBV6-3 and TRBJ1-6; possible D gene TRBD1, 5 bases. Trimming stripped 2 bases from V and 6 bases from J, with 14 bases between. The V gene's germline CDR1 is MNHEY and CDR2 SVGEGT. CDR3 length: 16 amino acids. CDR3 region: CASSYAGGAGNSPLHF. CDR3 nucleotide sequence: TGTGCCAGCAGTTACGCTGGTGGGGCAGGTAATTCACCCCTCCACTTT.

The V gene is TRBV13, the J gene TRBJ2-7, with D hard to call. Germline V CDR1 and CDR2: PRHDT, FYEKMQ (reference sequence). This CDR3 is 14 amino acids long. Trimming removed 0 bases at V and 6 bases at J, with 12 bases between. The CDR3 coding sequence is TGTGCCAGCAGCTTAGGCCGACGGGTCCCCGAGCAGTACTTC. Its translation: CASSLGRRVPEQYF.

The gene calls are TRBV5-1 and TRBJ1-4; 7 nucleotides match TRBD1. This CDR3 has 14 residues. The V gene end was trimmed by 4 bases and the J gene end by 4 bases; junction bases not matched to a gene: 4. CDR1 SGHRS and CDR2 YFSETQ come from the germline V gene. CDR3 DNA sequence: TGCGCCAGCAGCCTCGGACAGGTTAATGAAAAACTGTTTTTT. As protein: CASSLGQVNEKLFF.

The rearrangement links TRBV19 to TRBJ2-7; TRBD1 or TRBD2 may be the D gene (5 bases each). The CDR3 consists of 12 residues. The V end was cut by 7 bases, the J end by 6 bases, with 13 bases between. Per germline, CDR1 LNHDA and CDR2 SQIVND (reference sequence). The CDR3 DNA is TGTGCCAGTAACTCCCGGGGCTCCGAGCAGTACTTC. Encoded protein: CASNSRGSEQYF.

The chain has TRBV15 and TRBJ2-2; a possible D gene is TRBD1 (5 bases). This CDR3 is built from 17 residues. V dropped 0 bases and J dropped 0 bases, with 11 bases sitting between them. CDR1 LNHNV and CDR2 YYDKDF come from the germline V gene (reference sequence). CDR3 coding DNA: TGTGCCACCAGCAGAGATATGAGCAGGGCGAACACCGGGGAGCTGTTTTTT. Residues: CATSRDMSRANTGELFF.

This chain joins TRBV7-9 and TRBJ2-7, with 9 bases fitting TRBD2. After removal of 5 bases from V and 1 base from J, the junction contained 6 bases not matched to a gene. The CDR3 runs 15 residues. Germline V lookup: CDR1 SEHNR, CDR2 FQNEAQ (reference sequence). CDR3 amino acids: CASSPLGLASYEQYF. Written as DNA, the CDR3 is TGTGCCAGCAGCCCCCTGGGACTAGCTTCCTACGAGCAGTACTTC.

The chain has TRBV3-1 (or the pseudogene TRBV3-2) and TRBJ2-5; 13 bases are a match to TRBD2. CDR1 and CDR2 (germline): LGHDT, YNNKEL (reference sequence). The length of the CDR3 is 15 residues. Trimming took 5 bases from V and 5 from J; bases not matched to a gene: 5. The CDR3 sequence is CASSDGLAGVETQYF. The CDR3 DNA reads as TGTGCCAGCAGCGATGGACTAGCGGGAGTGGAGACCCAGTACTTC.

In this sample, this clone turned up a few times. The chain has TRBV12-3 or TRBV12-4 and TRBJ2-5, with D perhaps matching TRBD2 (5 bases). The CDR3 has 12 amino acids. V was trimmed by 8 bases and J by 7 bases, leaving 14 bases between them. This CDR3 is CASAGGPGTQYF. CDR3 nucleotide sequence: TGTGCCAGCGCCGGCGGGCCGGGGACCCAGTACTTC.

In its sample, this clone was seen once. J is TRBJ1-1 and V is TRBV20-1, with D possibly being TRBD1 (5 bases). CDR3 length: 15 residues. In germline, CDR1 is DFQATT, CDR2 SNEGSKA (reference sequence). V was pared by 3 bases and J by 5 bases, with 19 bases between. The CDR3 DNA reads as TGCAGTGCTAGTTGGGCAGGGAGGATGGCGACTGAAGCTTTCTTT. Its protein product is CSASWAGRMATEAFF.

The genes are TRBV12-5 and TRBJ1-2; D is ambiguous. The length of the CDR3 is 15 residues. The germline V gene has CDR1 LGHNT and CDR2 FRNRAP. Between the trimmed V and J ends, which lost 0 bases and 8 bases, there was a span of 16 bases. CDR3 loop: CASGLVKSFSYGYTF. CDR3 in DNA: TGTGCTAGTGGTTTGGTAAAAAGCTTTTCCTACGGCTACACCTTC.

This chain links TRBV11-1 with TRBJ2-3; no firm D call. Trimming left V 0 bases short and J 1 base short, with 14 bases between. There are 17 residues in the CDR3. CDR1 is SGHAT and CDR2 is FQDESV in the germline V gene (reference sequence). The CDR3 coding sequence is TGTGCCAGCAGCTTAGCAGGCAGCTCGTCGGGCACAGATACGCAGTATTTT. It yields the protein CASSLAGSSSGTDTQYF.

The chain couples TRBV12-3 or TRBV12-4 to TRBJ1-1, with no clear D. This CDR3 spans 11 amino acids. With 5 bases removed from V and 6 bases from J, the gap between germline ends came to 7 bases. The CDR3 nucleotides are TGTGCCAGCAGTCGTACATCTGAAGCTTTCTTT. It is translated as CASSRTSEAFF.

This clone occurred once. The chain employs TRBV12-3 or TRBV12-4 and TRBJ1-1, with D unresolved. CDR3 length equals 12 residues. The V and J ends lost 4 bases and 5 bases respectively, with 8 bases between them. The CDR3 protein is CASSSGETEAFF. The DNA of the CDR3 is TGTGCCAGCAGTTCCGGGGAGACTGAAGCTTTCTTT.

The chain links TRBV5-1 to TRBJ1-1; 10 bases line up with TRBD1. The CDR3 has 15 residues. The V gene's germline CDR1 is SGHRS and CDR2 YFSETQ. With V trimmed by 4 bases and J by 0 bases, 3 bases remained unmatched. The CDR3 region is CASSRDRGLNTEAFF. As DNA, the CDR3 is TGCGCCAGCAGCCGGGACAGGGGATTGAACACTGAAGCTTTCTTT.

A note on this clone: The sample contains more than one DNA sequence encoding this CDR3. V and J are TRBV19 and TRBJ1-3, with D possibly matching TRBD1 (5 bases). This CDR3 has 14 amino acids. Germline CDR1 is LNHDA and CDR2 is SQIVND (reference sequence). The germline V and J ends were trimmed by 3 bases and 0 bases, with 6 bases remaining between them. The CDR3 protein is CASSIGGSGNTIYF. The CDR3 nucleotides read TGTGCCAGTAGTATTGGGGGCTCTGGAAACACCATATATTTT.